These T cell receptor beta chains were read from a single sample in a study of blood T cell repertoires in COVID-19. Generated by immunoSEQ multiplex PCR, the TCRdb table keeps only in-frame clones and is missing some. The data show approximately 300,000 clones, with roughly 85% seen just once and about 6% held by the top ten. Sequencing input: PBMCs or T cells enriched from blood (not recorded which). The receptors come from a woman in her 30s who had recovered from COVID-19. CDR3s leave out the opening cysteine and the closing phenylalanine or tryptophan.

cdr3_length j_call v_call cdr3_aa
12 TRBJ2-7 TRBV30 AWAGQESSYEQY
12 TRBJ1-1 TRBV2 ASSDRQGNTEAF
13 TRBJ2-2 TRBV6-5 ASSSTGLNTGELF
13 TRBJ1-1 TRBV7-9 ASSLAGGLGTEAF
16 TRBJ2-7 TRBV24-1 ATSDFLGGQGASIEQY
9 TRBJ2-3 TRBV20-1 SARLSDTQY
13 TRBJ1-2 TRBV23-1 ASSQGGQGARGYT
12 TRBJ1-2 TRBV7-9 ASRDGTFNYGYT
12 TRBJ2-7 TRBV27 ASRRRTDPYEQY
10 TRBJ2-5 TRBV7-8 ASSLSETGQY
14 TRBJ2-1 TRBV7-2 ASSSQVAGGPYEQF
11 TRBJ2-7 TRBV11-1 ASIGGPSYEQY
11 TRBJ2-5 TRBV29-1 SVDQGTEETQY
14 TRBJ2-7 TRBV9 ASSKARDRGTYEQY
14 TRBJ2-7 TRBV5-3 ARSLERGQGPYEQY
13 TRBJ2-2 TRBV9 ASSGQGGYTGELF
9 TRBJ2-7 TRBV12-3/TRBV12-4 ASSFRGEQY
13 TRBJ2-6 TRBV6-4 ASSLDNTGANVLT
13 TRBJ1-2 TRBV15 ATSRGQVEDYGYT
11 TRBJ1-1 TRBV4-1 ASSQTGGPEAF
11 TRBJ1-1 TRBV5-1 ASSSRGLTEAF
13 TRBJ1-6 TRBV27 ASMRRGSYNSPLH
12 TRBJ1-2 TRBV30 AWQSRDRVYGYT
13 TRBJ2-1 TRBV4-3 ASSQDVVQVNEQF
12 TRBJ2-7 TRBV27 ASSPGDLSYEQY
13 TRBJ1-1 TRBV6-6 ASSSAGGLRTEAF
13 TRBJ2-7 TRBV28 ASSLKGQGSHEQY
11 TRBJ2-5 TRBV30 AWSDAGGETQY
14 TRBJ1-1 TRBV11-3 ASSLGTGGARSEAF
14 TRBJ1-5 TRBV7-9 ASSSGHSNSNQPQH
14 TRBJ2-7 TRBV6-5 ASSYPKGGGVYEQY
14 TRBJ2-1 TRBV30 AWSAGLAGSYNEQF
13 TRBJ2-1 TRBV2 ASSGSETTYNEQF
12 TRBJ1-2 TRBV6-5 ASSYGGGAYGYT
13 TRBJ2-7 TRBV6-1 ASSDPRDIRNEQY
11 TRBJ1-5 TRBV27 APRQGAYQPQH
13 TRBJ1-1 TRBV5-4 ASSLPGAMNTEAF
13 TRBJ1-4 TRBV5-1 ASSLVPGTNEKLF
12 TRBJ2-6 TRBV19 ASRRSSGANVLT
12 TRBJ1-2 TRBV4-3 ASSQITGLVGYT
10 TRBJ2-7 TRBV5-1 ASSSGTYEQY
14 TRBJ2-5 TRBV19 ASSPRDRGRWETQY
13 TRBJ1-1 TRBV19 ASSSFEGKNTEAF
14 TRBJ2-6 TRBV19 ASSISGGSGANVLT
14 TRBJ2-2 TRBV5-4 ASSLAEQGGTGELF
13 TRBJ1-4 TRBV30 AWRNPGQGREKLF
12 TRBJ1-1 TRBV5-5 ASSDQASHTEAF
10 TRBJ1-1 TRBV10-3 AARSGDTEAF
12 TRBJ1-3 TRBV11-2 ASSAGSSGNTIY
12 TRBJ1-1 TRBV4-3 ASSQVSVNTEAF
13 TRBJ1-4 TRBV15 ATSRGGTGSEKLF
13 TRBJ1-1 TRBV7-8 AIRVGGLMNTEAF
9 TRBJ2-2 TRBV10-3 AIKQGLELF
11 TRBJ2-7 TRBV19 ASSIRDSYEQY